Below, one T cell receptor beta chain is given with its context. What it recognizes is unknown. The sample originates from a study of cytomegalovirus exposure and HLA in healthy donors. Study overall: Earlier sequencing of about 179 million T cells yielded fewer than 140 million unique TCR beta sequences.

V lost 2 bases, J lost 4 bases, and 17 bases lay in between. This CDR3 contains 16 residues. From germline, CDR1 is MDHEN and CDR2 SYDVKM. PCR involved 60 Vbeta and 13 Jbeta primers. The repertoire was sequenced with immunoSEQ multiplex PCR; TCRdb's copy has only in-frame clones and lacks some. The data hold under 200,000 clones, with around four fifths observed a single time. Study findings and constraints: Under in vitro conditions, a few CMV-associated chains were confirmed as specific for CMV antigens. Reportedly, a later analysis found an Asian-associated ancestry cluster had fewer N-insertions than the approximately 670-donor mean. Immune exposure information comprised only CMV serostatus.

The sample taken for sequencing was PBMCs. This clonotype originated in a man aged 40-55 years in good health and CMV-seropositive. This chain uses TRBV28 with TRBJ1-1; D is possibly TRBD1 (6 bases). The chain's CDR3 is CASSLRQGYVSTEAFF. Here the CDR3 DNA reads TGTGCCAGCAGTTTAAGGCAGGGGTATGTGAGCACTGAAGCTTTCTTT.